A single TCR beta chain is shown here with its context. The data were obtained in a study of blood T cell repertoires in COVID-19. The data were produced by immunoSEQ multiplex PCR, yet TCRdb's version contains in-frame clones alone and is incomplete. Of 250,000 to 350,000 clones in the sample, approximately 88% were seen once. The V gene lost 3 bases and the J gene lost 7 bases, with 12 bases spanning the gap. This CDR3 has 13 residues. CDR1 and CDR2 from the germline V gene are MDHEN and SYDVKM. The sequence came from a woman in her thirties or forties who had recovered from COVID-19. Sequenced sample: peripheral blood. This chain uses TRBV28 with TRBJ1-2; tentatively, D is TRBD1 (5 bases). CDR3 protein: CASSLRSGGGYTF. CDR3 sequence (DNA): TGTGCCAGCAGTTTGAGGTCCGGGGGTGGCTACACCTTC.